The clone carrying this T cell receptor (beta chain) occurred once. The antigen is undetermined. This PCR relied on a set of 60 Vbeta primers and 13 Jbeta primers. TCRdb keeps only in-frame clones here, not all; method: immunoSEQ multiplex PCR. The sample yields 100,000 or so clones, 83% seen once. The entry originates in a study of cytomegalovirus exposure and HLA in healthy donors. Study-level results: Later analysis associated a missense DCLRE1C variant with TCR beta V- and J-gene trimming.

Germline loops: CDR1 LNHDA, CDR2 SQIVND (reference sequence). The CDR3 is 18 residues long. V was pared by 6 bases and J by 12 bases, with 18 bases of the junction left unmatched. The chain links TRBV19 to TRBJ2-6, with 12 nucleotides matching TRBD1. The origin of this receptor is a man younger than 35 in good health and CMV-seronegative. The sequencing input was PBMCs. The CDR3 protein is CASRGPGQGALGTTVLTF. The CDR3 DNA follows: TGTGCCAGTAGAGGACCGGGACAGGGGGCTCTGGGAACCACCGTCCTGACTTTC.